The 25 T cell receptor beta chains given below trace back to one sample, sequenced in a study of T cell repertoires in cytomegalovirus infection. TCRdb recomputed calls from the reads with MiXCR, one row per CDR3 protein. The sample holds 650,000 to 850,000 distinct CDR3 sequences; approximately 32% are singletons and the top ten take around 14%. Their antigen targets remain unknown. This specimen was cultured CD8+ T cells from PBMCs, taken from culture after CMV antigen stimulation. The origin of the receptors is a human donor in good health (CMV status not recorded). Some clones in this sample may be carry-over from other donors' samples.

This chain joins TRBV7-3 and TRBJ1-5; unclear D gene. Trimming cost V 1 base and J 0 bases, with 13 bases left between them. The CDR3 covers 17 residues. The germline gives CDR1 SGHTA, CDR2 FQGTGA. CDR3 sequence (DNA): TGTGCCAGCAGCTTAAAAGAGGTCCCGAATAGCAATCAGCCCCAGCATTTT. Protein product: CASSLKEVPNSNQPQHF.

This clonotype was found a few times. The V gene is TRBV6-8, the J gene TRBJ2-1; TRBD1 matches at 11 bases. The germline gives CDR1 MNHGY, CDR2 SAAAGT. Trimming took 3 bases from V and 4 from J; bases not matched to a gene: 5. The CDR3 spans 16 residues. This CDR3 reads CASSYGDRGGYNEQFF. The CDR3 DNA reads TGTGCCAGCAGTTATGGGGACAGGGGGGGTTACAATGAGCAGTTCTTC.

This clonotype was detected a few times. This chain connects TRBV15 to TRBJ1-2, with TRBD1 identical over 10 bases. The CDR3 sequence is 14 residues long. Trimming took 7 bases from V and 5 from J; bases not matched to a gene: 7. Per the germline V gene, CDR1 is LNHNV and CDR2 is YYDKDF (reference sequence). The CDR3: CATNPTGGLYGYTF. The CDR3 DNA follows: TGTGCCACCAACCCGACAGGGGGCCTATATGGCTACACCTTC.

This sequence joins TRBV7-9 and TRBJ1-3; perhaps TRBD1 as D (5 bases). The CDR3 runs to 13 residues. V lost 6 bases, J lost 8 bases, and 14 bases lay in between. Germline V gene sequence: CDR1 SEHNR, CDR2 FQNEAQ (reference sequence). The CDR3 here is CASSTSRGDTIYF. DNA of the CDR3: TGTGCCAGCAGTACCTCCCGGGGGGACACCATATATTTT.

This clonotype showed up many times. The CDR3 DNA sequence: TGTGCCAGCAGCGCAGAACAGGGAGTCTATGGCTACACCTTC. It is translated as CASSAEQGVYGYTF. The J gene is TRBJ1-2, the V gene TRBV7-3; TRBD1 might be the D (6 bases). The CDR3 has 14 amino acids. Looked up from germline, CDR1 is SGHTA and CDR2 is FQGTGA. The V and J ends lost 5 bases and 4 bases respectively, with 14 bases between them.

The chain uses TRBV9 and TRBJ1-6; D may be TRBD1 (6 bases). V shed 5 bases and J shed 7 bases, with 13 bases lying between them. Germline V CDR1 and CDR2: SGDLS, YYNGEE. The CDR3 has 14 amino acids. CDR3 coding DNA: TGTGCCAGCAGAAGAGGGGGGACGAATTCACCCCTCCACTTT. Translating it yields CASRRGGTNSPLHF.

This clonotype showed up just a few times. This sequence joins TRBV5-4 and TRBJ2-3; 10 nucleotides match TRBD2. V lost 4 bases to trimming and J lost 2 bases; unmatched junction nucleotides: 10. The CDR3 contains 17 residues. Germline V gene data show CDR1 as SGHNT and CDR2 as YYREEE (reference sequence). The CDR3 bases are TGTGCCAGCAGCCCTGGTGTAGCGGGGGGTTCCACAGATACGCAGTATTTT. Its translation is CASSPGVAGGSTDTQYF. Combining the CDR3 with reference TRBV5-4 and TRBJ2-3 gives the whole variable domain ETGVTQSPTHLIKTRGQQVTLRCSSQSGHNTVSWYQQALGQGPQFIFQYYREEENGRGNFPPRFSGLQFPNYSSELNVNALELDDSALYLCASSPGVAGGSTDTQYFGPGTRLTVL.

The sample holds a few counts of this clonotype. V gene TRBV7-3 combines with J gene TRBJ2-7; D perhaps matches TRBD1 (5 bases). CDR1 SGHTA and CDR2 FQGTGA come from the germline V gene. The V gene lost 4 bases and the J gene lost 7 bases, with 14 bases spanning the gap. CDR3 length equals 13 residues. This chain's CDR3 is CASSYGAQEEQYF. The DNA of the CDR3 is TGTGCCAGCAGCTATGGGGCACAGGAGGAGCAGTACTTC. Full variable domain (missing parts from reference TRBV7-3 and TRBJ2-7): GAGVSQTPSNKVTEKGKYVELRCDPISGHTALYWYRQSLGQGPEFLIYFQGTGAADDSGLPNDRFFAVRPEGSVSTLKIQRTERGDSAVYLCASSYGAQEEQYFGPGTRLTVT.

This chain links TRBV6-6 with TRBJ1-1; D is ambiguous. In germline, CDR1 is MNHNY, CDR2 SVGAGI (reference sequence). This CDR3 is built from 16 residues. V lost 5 bases and J 0 bases, leaving 16 bases between the germline ends. The CDR3 spells CASSKPLSVVNTEAFF. The CDR3 nucleotides read TGTGCCAGCAGTAAACCCCTATCGGTAGTGAACACTGAAGCTTTCTTT.

The V call is TRBV12-3 or TRBV12-4, the J call TRBJ2-7; 9 bases line up with TRBD1. This CDR3 spans 13 amino acids. Trimming cost V 4 bases and J 4 bases; bases outside gene matches: 2. CDR3 amino acids: CASSWGQGYEQYF. The CDR3 DNA is TGTGCCAGCAGTTGGGGACAGGGTTACGAGCAGTACTTC.

V gene TRBV6-1 combines with J gene TRBJ2-7; D is uncertain. The CDR3 is 14 residues long. Germline CDR1 is MNHNS and CDR2 is SASEGT. Trimming removed 3 bases from V and 1 base from J, with 10 bases in between. The CDR3 DNA reads as TGTGCCAGCAGTGATTCGGCATCTTCCTACGAGCAGTACGTC. Translating it yields CASSDSASSYEQYV.

This clonotype was counted only a few times. This chain uses TRBV12-3 or TRBV12-4 with TRBJ2-2; no reliable D call. The CDR3 length is 18 residues. The germline V and J ends were trimmed by 3 bases and 2 bases, with 19 bases remaining between them. The DNA for the CDR3 is TGTGCCAGCAGTTTTTACATCCTTTCCGCCGATAACACCGGGGAGCTGTTTTTT. This gives the protein CASSFYILSADNTGELFF.

This clonotype was detected only a few times. V usage is TRBV7-6 and J usage is TRBJ1-5; D remains ambiguous. V shed 1 base and J shed 1 base, with 8 bases lying between them. This CDR3 is built from 15 residues. Germline V gene lookup returns CDR1 SGHVS and CDR2 FNYEAQ. The CDR3 spells CASSLESGSNQPQHF. In DNA form, the CDR3 reads TGTGCCAGCAGCTTAGAAAGTGGCAGCAATCAGCCCCAGCATTTT.

The chain joins TRBV19 to TRBJ2-1; 8 bases fit TRBD2. This CDR3 is 13 amino acids long. V lost 10 bases, J lost 1 base, and 3 bases stayed unmatched. Germline CDR1 reads LNHDA; CDR2 reads SQIVND (reference sequence). The CDR3 DNA sequence: TGTGCCACCGGGGGGGAATCCTACAATGAGCAGTTCTTC. Its protein is CATGGESYNEQFF.

Remarks on this clonotype: Germline is not matched at one junction end, which may reflect a read error. The chain carries TRBV4-1 and TRBJ1-6; 7 bases fit TRBD1. Germline CDR1 reads MGHRA; CDR2 reads YSYEKL. CDR3 length: 18 amino acids. CDR3 loop: CASSQDWDRGWNNSPLHF. For the CDR3, the DNA is TGCGCCAGCAGCCAAGATTGGGACAGAGGTTGGAATAACTCACCCCTCCACTTT.

The V call is TRBV10-3, the J call TRBJ1-4; D is perhaps TRBD1 (5 bases). Germline V gene data show CDR1 as ENHRY and CDR2 as SYGVKD. The CDR3 has 13 amino acids. Trimming pared 2 bases from V and 7 bases from J, leaving 8 bases between. The CDR3 reads CAISETGVEKLFF. CDR3 in DNA: TGTGCCATCAGTGAGACGGGGGTTGAAAAACTGTTTTTT.

This clonotype has more than one count but fewer than ten. V and J are TRBV7-8 and TRBJ2-3, with a possible D match to TRBD2 (6 bases). The CDR3 extends over 15 amino acids. The germline V gene encodes CDR1 SGHVS and CDR2 FQNEAQ. Deletions cut 0 bases from V and 3 bases from J, with 10 bases between. CDR3 sequence: CASSLAAGGTDTQYF. CDR3 nucleotide sequence: TGTGCCAGCAGCTTAGCAGCGGGTGGGACAGATACGCAGTATTTT.

V is TRBV2 and J is TRBJ1-5; possible D gene TRBD1, 5 bases. Germline V CDR1 and CDR2: SNHLY, FYNNEI. This CDR3 has 17 amino acids. Trimming took 0 bases from V and 6 from J, leaving 18 bases between them. The CDR3 coding sequence is TGTGCCAGCAGTGAAGCCTCCGTAGGGGACGTTGGTCAGCCCCAGCATTTT. Protein product: CASSEASVGDVGQPQHF.

This clonotype was seen once. V is TRBV24-1 and J is TRBJ2-2; D is ambiguous. Trimming removed 2 bases from V and 6 bases from J, with 6 bases in between. Germline V gene data show CDR1 as KGHDR and CDR2 as SFDVKD. The CDR3 consists of 13 residues. CDR3 amino acids: CATSDSPAGELFF. As DNA, the CDR3 is TGTGCCACCAGTGATTCCCCCGCCGGGGAGCTGTTTTTT.

CDR3 nucleotide sequence: TGTGCCAGTAGTATGGGGACTAGTTTCGAGCAGTTCTTC. Protein sequence: CASSMGTSFEQFF. This sequence joins TRBV19 and TRBJ2-1, with 8 bases identical to TRBD2. Germline V gene data show CDR1 as LNHDA and CDR2 as SQIVND (reference sequence). With V trimmed by 3 bases and J by 10 bases, 5 bases remained unmatched. There are 13 residues in the CDR3. Complete variable domain (other parts from reference TRBV19 and TRBJ2-1): DGGITQSPKYLFRKEGQNVTLSCEQNLNHDAMYWYRQDPGQGLRLIYYSQIVNDFQKGDIAEGYSVSREKKESFPLTVTSAQKNPTAFYLCASSMGTSFEQFFGPGTRLTVL.

This clonotype was picked up one time. This sequence joins TRBV4-2 and TRBJ1-2; no reliable D call. Looked up from germline, CDR1 is LGHNA and CDR2 is YNFKEQ. The CDR3 loop spans 13 amino acids. V gave up 0 bases and J gave up 5 bases, with 7 bases separating them. The CDR3 loop reads CASSQEGSYGYTF. For the CDR3, the DNA is TGTGCCAGCAGCCAAGAAGGTAGTTATGGCTACACCTTC.

This clonotype showed up just a few times. The V gene is TRBV7-8, the J gene TRBJ2-4, with 10 bases matching TRBD1. Germline trimming cut 4 bases from V and 8 bases from J; bases unmatched to any gene: 8. Germline V gene data show CDR1 as SGHVS and CDR2 as FQNEAQ. The CDR3 is made up of 15 amino acids. The CDR3 here is CASSSGDRGLDIQYF. The CDR3 nucleotides read TGTGCCAGCAGCTCCGGGGACAGGGGATTAGACATTCAGTACTTC.

V is TRBV4-1 and J is TRBJ1-2, with 11 bases identical to TRBD1. Trimming removed 0 bases from V and 7 bases from J; junction bases left unmatched: 10. Per the germline V gene, CDR1 is MGHRA and CDR2 is YSYEKL. CDR3 length: 17 residues. CDR3 protein: CASSQEWTGGTIGGYTF. The CDR3 DNA follows: TGCGCCAGCAGCCAAGAATGGACAGGGGGCACGATAGGTGGCTACACCTTC.

This clonotype has at least ten counts. This chain connects TRBV7-6 to TRBJ2-2; no reliable D call. CDR1 SGHVS and CDR2 FNYEAQ come from the germline V gene. The CDR3 sequence is 13 residues long. Trimming stripped 3 bases from V and 2 bases from J, with 4 bases between. The CDR3 DNA sequence: TGTGCCAGCAGCTTCTCAAACACCGGGGAGCTGTTTTTT. It translates to CASSFSNTGELFF.

J is TRBJ1-4 and V is TRBV12-5, with 8 bases that match TRBD1. The J segment lost 8 bases and the V segment lost 3 bases, leaving 8 bases of the junction unmatched. This CDR3 contains 15 residues. The germline gives CDR1 LGHNT, CDR2 FRNRAP. The CDR3 loop reads CASGFLTGVDEKLFF. For the CDR3, the DNA is TGTGCTAGTGGTTTCTTGACAGGGGTCGACGAAAAACTGTTTTTT.